Below, 23 T cell receptor beta chains from the same sample are listed, as sequenced in a study of T cell responses to AZD1222 COVID-19 vaccine. The method was immunoSEQ multiplex PCR; TCRdb's version includes in-frame clones alone and lacks a portion of them. Of 150,000 to 180,000 clones detected, 86% appear once; the ten largest clones hold about 5.5%. The specimen was peripheral blood, collected on day 0 of MenACWY control vaccination. Receptors originate from an adult in good health.

J is TRBJ2-2 and V is TRBV11-2; D is ambiguous. Trimming stripped 4 bases from V and 8 bases from J, with 8 bases between. The CDR3 contains 12 residues. In germline, CDR1 is SGHAT, CDR2 FQNNGV. The CDR3 here is CASSSYSGELFF. CDR3 nucleotides: TGTGCCAGCAGCTCCTATTCTGGGGAGCTGTTTTTT.

This clone was observed at least ten times. The chain combines TRBV5-6 with TRBJ1-5, with D possibly TRBD1 on 5 matching bases. V lost 0 bases, J lost 7 bases, and 8 bases lay in between. Germline V gene data show CDR1 as SGHDT and CDR2 as YYEEEE. The CDR3 has 13 amino acids. The CDR3 DNA follows: TGTGCCAGCAGCTTGGGGCCAGGGCAGCCCCAGCATTTT. Protein product: CASSLGPGQPQHF.

The rearrangement uses TRBV19 and TRBJ2-3; 9 bases fit TRBD1. J gave up 6 bases and V 11 bases, and 9 bases lay outside the gene matches. Germline CDR1 LNHDA, CDR2 SQIVND (reference sequence). This CDR3 has 13 amino acids. DNA for the CDR3: TGTGCCGCAAGAGGGACAGGGAGGGATACGCAGTATTTT. Protein product: CAARGTGRDTQYF.

CDR3 DNA: TGCAGTGCTAGTGGCCCGATGGCTAATGAGCAGTTCTTC. Its translation is CSASGPMANEQFF. The chain links TRBV20-1 to TRBJ2-1; D call uncertain. The V gene's germline CDR1 is DFQATT and CDR2 SNEGSKA (reference sequence). This CDR3 region has 13 residues. V lost 3 bases and J 7 bases, leaving 13 bases between the germline ends.

The genes are TRBV14 and TRBJ1-1; D is unclear. Trimming took off 5 bases at V and 6 bases at J, with 16 bases between the two ends. The CDR3 is made up of 14 amino acids. CDR1 and CDR2 from the germline V gene are SGHDN and FVKESK. CDR3 protein: CASSSIWGSPEAFF. In DNA, the CDR3 is TGTGCCAGCAGCAGTATATGGGGATCACCTGAAGCTTTCTTT.

The chain couples TRBV20-1 to TRBJ2-5; D is uncertain. This CDR3 spans 10 amino acids. The germline V gene encodes CDR1 DFQATT and CDR2 SNEGSKA (reference sequence). V gave up 5 bases and J gave up 3 bases, with 4 bases separating them. CDR3 loop: CSAEKETQYF. For the CDR3, the DNA is TGCAGTGCTGAGAAAGAGACCCAGTACTTC.

The V and J genes are TRBV12-3 or TRBV12-4 and TRBJ1-2, with 7 bases identical to TRBD1. With 6 bases clipped from V and 8 bases from J, the junction kept 9 bases outside the gene matches. The CDR3 length is 13 residues. The CDR3 is CASSISQGVGYTF. The CDR3, as DNA: TGTGCCAGCAGCATCAGTCAGGGGGTCGGCTACACCTTC.

This clone was counted a few times. V and J are TRBV5-6 and TRBJ1-5, with 9 bases that match TRBD1. Germline lookup yields CDR1 SGHDT and CDR2 YYEEEE. V trimming: 0 bases; J trimming: 6 bases; junction bases outside the gene matches: 4. The CDR3 is 15 amino acids. The CDR3 spells CASSLGDRETQPQHF. DNA of the CDR3: TGTGCCAGCAGCTTGGGGGACAGGGAGACTCAGCCCCAGCATTTT.

The genes are TRBV11-2 and TRBJ2-1; 13 bases are shared with TRBD2. CDR1 and CDR2 from the germline V gene are SGHAT and FQNNGV. CDR3 length: 15 amino acids. V was pared by 3 bases and J by 9 bases, with 5 bases of the junction left unmatched. CDR3 nucleotide sequence: TGTGCCAGCAGCTTTACTAGCGGGGGGGCTGGTGAGCAGTTCTTC. This sequence encodes CASSFTSGGAGEQFF.

V gene TRBV11-2 combines with J gene TRBJ2-1, with a weak D call TRBD2 (5 bases). Germline V gene lookup returns CDR1 SGHAT and CDR2 FQNNGV. The CDR3 has 14 amino acids. Trimming took off 3 bases at V and 0 bases at J, with 6 bases between the two ends. The CDR3 sequence: CASSFGSSYNEQFF. In DNA, the CDR3 is TGTGCCAGCAGCTTTGGGAGCTCCTACAATGAGCAGTTCTTC.

The chain is built from TRBV7-3 and TRBJ2-7; 12 bases agree with TRBD1. The CDR3 spans 20 residues. Germline CDR1 is SGHTA and CDR2 is FQGTGA. V trimming: 4 bases; J trimming: 4 bases; junction bases outside the gene matches: 20. Here the CDR3 reads CASSSRAPGQGAGRGYEQYF. In nucleotides, the CDR3 is TGTGCCAGCAGCTCTCGCGCCCCGGGACAGGGGGCGGGGCGGGGGTACGAGCAGTACTTC.

V is TRBV28 and J is TRBJ2-2, with D possibly matching TRBD2 (5 bases). With 6 bases removed from V and 6 bases from J, the gap between germline ends came to 32 bases. The CDR3 extends over 20 amino acids. Germline values: CDR1 MDHEN, CDR2 SYDVKM. In nucleotides, the CDR3 is TGTGCCAGCAGAGATTTATATAAGGTAGGTGCCTCGGGAAGGGCCGGGGAGCTGTTTTTT. Translating gives CASRDLYKVGASGRAGELFF.

The V call is TRBV7-9, the J call TRBJ1-2, with a tentative D call TRBD1 (6 bases). The V end was cut by 2 bases, the J end by 0 bases, with 10 bases between. This CDR3 is built from 15 residues. From germline, CDR1 is SEHNR and CDR2 FQNEAQ (reference sequence). The CDR3 is CASSLTGLTNYGYTF. CDR3 DNA sequence: TGTGCCAGCAGCTTAACAGGGCTAACTAACTATGGCTACACCTTC.

Comments on this clone: One end of the junction is discordant with germline, which a read error may explain. The chain recombines TRBV6-1 with TRBJ1-5, with no clear D. The CDR3 runs 16 residues. The germline CDR1 and CDR2 sequences are MNHNS and SASEGT. CDR3 protein: CANSATRGMGNQPQHF. Written as DNA, the CDR3 is TGTGCCAACAGTGCGACGCGGGGTATGGGCAATCAGCCCCAGCATTTT.

The chain is built from TRBV11-2 and TRBJ2-5; D gene ambiguous. The CDR3 runs 13 residues. The ends were cut back, 3 bases at V and 4 bases at J, with 9 bases in the middle. CDR1 and CDR2 (germline): SGHAT, FQNNGV. The CDR3 loop is CASSLAGAETQYF. The CDR3 region has the DNA TGTGCCAGCAGCTTGGCCGGCGCAGAGACCCAGTACTTC.

This chain links TRBV2 with TRBJ1-6; D is uncertain. The CDR3 is 15 amino acids. V lost 10 bases and J lost 3, with 16 bases in between. The germline V gene encodes CDR1 SNHLY and CDR2 FYNNEI. CDR3 in DNA: TGTGCCACCAAGCGGGCGCCTGGCTATAATTCACCCCTCCACTTT. Amino acids: CATKRAPGYNSPLHF. Full variable domain (rest looked up from reference TRBV2 and TRBJ1-6): EPEVTQTPSHQVTQMGQEVILRCVPISNHLYFYWYRQILGQKVEFLVSFYNNEISEKSEIFDDQFSVERPDGSNFTLKIRSTKLEDSAMYFCATKRAPGYNSPLHFGNGTRLTVT.

The chain carries TRBV5-6 and TRBJ1-1, with D hard to call. This CDR3 contains 13 residues. CDR1 is SGHDT, CDR2 YYEEEE, per germline. Trimming removed 3 bases at V and 6 bases at J, with 12 bases between. The CDR3 nucleotides read TGTGCCAGCAGCTGGAGGCCTTTGGCTGAAGCTTTCTTT. This gives the protein CASSWRPLAEAFF.

The gene calls are TRBV5-6 and TRBJ1-4; D gene unclear. CDR3 size: 13 residues. CDR1 and CDR2 (germline): SGHDT, YYEEEE. V lost 4 bases and J lost 8, with 12 bases in between. The CDR3 region is CASSQRGGEKLFF. DNA for the CDR3: TGTGCCAGCAGCCAGCGCGGCGGAGAAAAACTGTTTTTT.

J is TRBJ1-1 and V is TRBV7-9; D is uncertain. This CDR3 spans 14 amino acids. The V and J ends lost 6 bases and 10 bases respectively, with 21 bases between them. The germline CDR1 and CDR2 sequences are SEHNR and FQNEAQ (reference sequence). The CDR3 DNA is TGTGCCAGCAGGAAAGACGGGCCTCAACCGCGAGCTTTCTTT. The encoded protein is CASRKDGPQPRAFF.

This chain connects TRBV24-1 to TRBJ2-7; possibly TRBD2 for D (5 bases). From germline, CDR1 is KGHDR and CDR2 SFDVKD. The CDR3 has 13 residues. Trimming removed 5 bases at V and 5 bases at J, with 12 bases between. The CDR3 bases are TGTGCCACCAGTGCCCCGGGGTCCCACGAGCAGTACTTC. Encoded protein: CATSAPGSHEQYF.

This chain connects TRBV19 to TRBJ2-4, with a tentative D call TRBD2 (7 bases). The CDR3 loop spans 16 amino acids. CDR1 and CDR2 from the germline V gene are LNHDA and SQIVND (reference sequence). Trimming took off 1 base at V and 7 bases at J, with 17 bases between the two ends. CDR3 protein: CASSIGGEGHGNIQYF. In DNA form, the CDR3 reads TGTGCCAGTAGTATAGGAGGGGAGGGACATGGCAACATTCAGTACTTC.

The chain links TRBV5-6 to TRBJ1-2, with D possibly being TRBD1 (6 bases). Trimming shortened V by 4 bases and J by 6 bases, and 13 bases separated the two germline ends. The CDR3 sequence is 13 residues long. Germline loops: CDR1 SGHDT, CDR2 YYEEEE. CDR3 nucleotides: TGTGCCAGCAGCATCTCAGGGGTGGATGGCTACACCTTC. Protein product: CASSISGVDGYTF.

Only a few counts were recorded for this clone. In nucleotides, the CDR3 is TGTGCCAGCAGCCCTAGGAATTTGAATCAGCCCCAGCATTTT. Amino acid sequence: CASSPRNLNQPQHF. The rearrangement joins TRBV6-6 to TRBJ1-5; D gene uncertain. The CDR3 extends over 14 amino acids. V gave up 6 bases and J gave up 4 bases, with 13 bases separating them. CDR1 is MNHNY and CDR2 is SVGAGI in the germline V gene (reference sequence).